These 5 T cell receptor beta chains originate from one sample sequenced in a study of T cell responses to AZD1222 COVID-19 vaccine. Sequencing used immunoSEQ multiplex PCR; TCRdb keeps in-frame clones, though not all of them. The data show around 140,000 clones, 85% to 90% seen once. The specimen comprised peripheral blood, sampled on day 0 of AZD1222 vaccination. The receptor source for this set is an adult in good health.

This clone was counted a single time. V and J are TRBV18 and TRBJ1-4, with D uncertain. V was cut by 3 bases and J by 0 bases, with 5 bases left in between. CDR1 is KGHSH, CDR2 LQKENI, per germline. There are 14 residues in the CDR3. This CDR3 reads CASSPLPTNEKLFF. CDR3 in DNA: TGTGCCAGCTCACCTTTACCAACTAATGAAAAACTGTTTTTT.

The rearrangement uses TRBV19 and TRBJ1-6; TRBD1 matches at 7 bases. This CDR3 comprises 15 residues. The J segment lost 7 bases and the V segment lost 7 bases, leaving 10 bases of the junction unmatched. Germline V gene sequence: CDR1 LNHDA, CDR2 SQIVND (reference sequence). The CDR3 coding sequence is TGTGCCAGTACATACCGACAGGGATCGAATTCACCCCTCCACTTT. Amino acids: CASTYRQGSNSPLHF.

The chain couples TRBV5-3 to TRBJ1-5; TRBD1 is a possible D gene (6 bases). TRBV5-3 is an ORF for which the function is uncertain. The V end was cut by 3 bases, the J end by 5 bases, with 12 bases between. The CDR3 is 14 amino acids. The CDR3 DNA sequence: TGTGCCAGAAGCTCGCCAAGGGGGGATCAGCCCCAGCATTTT. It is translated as CARSSPRGDQPQHF.

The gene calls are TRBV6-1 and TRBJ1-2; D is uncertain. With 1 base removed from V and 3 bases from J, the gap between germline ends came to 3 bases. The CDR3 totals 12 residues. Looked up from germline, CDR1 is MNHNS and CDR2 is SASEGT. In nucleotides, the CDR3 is TGTGCCAGCAGTGAAGGGGACTATGGCTACACCTTC. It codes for CASSEGDYGYTF.

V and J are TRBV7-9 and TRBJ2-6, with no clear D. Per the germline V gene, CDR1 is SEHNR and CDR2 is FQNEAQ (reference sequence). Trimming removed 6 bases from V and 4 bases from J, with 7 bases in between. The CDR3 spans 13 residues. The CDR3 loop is CASRQSGANVLTF. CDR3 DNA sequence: TGTGCCAGCAGGCAATCCGGGGCCAACGTCCTGACTTTC.